Listed here are 11 T cell receptor beta chains from one sample, sequenced in a study of T cells after yellow fever vaccination. TCRdb itself ran the 5' RACE reads through MiXCR, one entry per CDR3 protein. The table has around 350,000 distinct CDR3 sequences, around 10% seen once. The sample consisted of PBMCs, taken on the day of the first yellow fever vaccination. Receptors originate from a young man who received the YFV17D yellow fever vaccine.

This chain joins TRBV5-4 and TRBJ1-5; D is perhaps TRBD1 (5 bases). The CDR3 extends over 15 amino acids. Per the germline V gene, CDR1 is SGHNT and CDR2 is YYREEE (reference sequence). The V end lost 4 bases, the J end lost 2 bases, and 13 bases lay between the germline ends. DNA of the CDR3: TGTGCCAGCAGCACCCAGGGCACGGGCAATCAGCCCCAGCATTTT. Translating it yields CASSTQGTGNQPQHF.

This clonotype was counted between two and nine times. This chain uses TRBV29-1 with TRBJ1-1; D gene ambiguous. This CDR3 is built from 12 residues. V lost 4 bases, J lost 2 bases, and 8 bases lay in between. Germline-derived CDR1 and CDR2 are SQVTM and ANQGSEA. CDR3 region: CSVGPANTEAFF. DNA of the CDR3: TGCAGCGTTGGCCCAGCTAACACTGAAGCTTTCTTT.

The chain links TRBV5-4 to TRBJ2-1, with a possible D match to TRBD1 (6 bases). CDR3 size: 14 residues. CDR1 SGHNT and CDR2 YYREEE come from the germline V gene (reference sequence). Trimming removed 3 bases from V and 10 bases from J, with 17 bases in between. This chain's CDR3 is CASSSRTEQLEQFF. The CDR3 DNA reads TGTGCCAGCAGCTCCCGGACAGAGCAATTGGAGCAGTTCTTC.

The chain joins TRBV19 to TRBJ1-6; D is ambiguous. With 2 bases removed from V and 8 bases from J, the gap between germline ends came to 13 bases. The CDR3 is 15 residues long. CDR1 and CDR2 from the germline V gene are LNHDA and SQIVND (reference sequence). CDR3 in DNA: TGTGCCAGTAGTATACGAGTTCGGTGGGATTCACCCCTCCACTTT. Protein sequence: CASSIRVRWDSPLHF. Variable domain in full (rest from reference TRBV19 and TRBJ1-6): DGGITQSPKYLFRKEGQNVTLSCEQNLNHDAMYWYRQDPGQGLRLIYYSQIVNDFQKGDIAEGYSVSREKKESFPLTVTSAQKNPTAFYLCASSIRVRWDSPLHFGNGTRLTVT.

The chain employs TRBV6-5 and TRBJ1-3, with D uncertain. CDR1 is MNHEY and CDR2 is SVGAGI in the germline V gene. This CDR3 comprises 14 residues. Trimming pared 5 bases from V and 3 bases from J, leaving 11 bases between. In DNA, the CDR3 is TGTGCCAGCAGTACTCCTTTCCGTGGAAACACCATATATTTT. It codes for CASSTPFRGNTIYF.

This clonotype came up a few times. The rearrangement links TRBV7-9 to TRBJ1-5, with 7 nucleotides matching TRBD1. The CDR3 totals 17 residues. Germline trimming cut 0 bases from V and 3 bases from J; bases unmatched to any gene: 8. Germline lookup yields CDR1 SEHNR and CDR2 FQNEAQ (reference sequence). In DNA, the CDR3 is TGTGCCAGCAGCTTAGCGCTAGGGGGACAGTACAATCAGCCCCAGCATTTT. It translates to CASSLALGGQYNQPQHF. The full variable domain, its missing parts supplied by reference TRBV7-9 and TRBJ1-5, is DTGVSQNPRHKITKRGQNVTFRCDPISEHNRLYWYRQTLGQGPEFLTYFQNEAQLEKSRLLSDRFSAERPKGSFSTLEIQRTEQGDSAMYLCASSLALGGQYNQPQHFGDGTRLSIL.

In its sample, this clonotype was seen a few times. At one end, the junction sequence differs from germline, possibly due to a read error. V and J are TRBV7-9 and TRBJ2-1; TRBD2 matches at 11 bases. The germline CDR1 and CDR2 sequences are SEHNR and FQNEAQ (reference sequence). This CDR3 is 14 amino acids long. The CDR3 DNA reads TGTGCCAGCACCTTAGCGGGGGGGCCCTGGGAGCAGTTCTTC. It codes for CASTLAGGPWEQFF.

The CDR3 sequence is CASSLSGGHNEQFF. As DNA, the CDR3 is TGTGCCAGCAGTCTTAGCGGGGGTCACAATGAGCAGTTCTTC. The rearrangement uses TRBV12-3 or TRBV12-4 and TRBJ2-1, with 9 positions matching TRBD2. Trimming removed 5 bases from V and 5 bases from J; junction bases left unmatched: 4. The CDR3 is 14 residues long.

The V and J genes are TRBV29-1 and TRBJ2-5; perhaps TRBD2 as D (6 bases). Per the germline V gene, CDR1 is SQVTM and CDR2 is ANQGSEA. The CDR3 runs to 14 residues. Trimming took 4 bases from V and 3 from J, leaving 15 bases between them. The CDR3 DNA reads as TGCAGCGTTGTAGGCCTAGCGTTGGAAGAGACCCAGTACTTC. The encoded protein is CSVVGLALEETQYF. Full variable domain (missing parts from reference TRBV29-1 and TRBJ2-5): SAVISQKPSRDICQRGTSLTIQCQVDSQVTMMFWYRQQPGQSLTLIATANQGSEATYESGFVIDKFPISRPNLTFSTLTVSNMSPEDSSIYLCSVVGLALEETQYFGPGTRLLVL.

The chain is built from TRBV29-1 and TRBJ2-5; 9 bases map to TRBD2. Germline CDR1 SQVTM, CDR2 ANQGSEA. The J segment lost 4 bases and the V segment lost 4 bases, leaving 7 bases of the junction unmatched. The CDR3 extends over 14 amino acids. The chain's CDR3 is CSVASGVRAETQYF. The CDR3 region has the DNA TGCAGCGTTGCTAGCGGGGTTCGGGCAGAGACCCAGTACTTC.

The CDR3 coding sequence is TGCGCCAGCAAGGACACGAGCTCCTACAATGAGCAGTTCTTC. It encodes CASKDTSSYNEQFF. V gene TRBV5-1 combines with J gene TRBJ2-1; weak D call: TRBD1 (5 bases). This CDR3 comprises 14 residues. Germline V gene lookup returns CDR1 SGHRS and CDR2 YFSETQ. The V gene lost 6 bases and the J gene lost 0 bases, with 10 bases spanning the gap. The whole variable domain, filled in from reference TRBV5-1 and TRBJ2-1, reads KAGVTQTPRYLIKTRGQQVTLSCSPISGHRSVSWYQQTPGQGLQFLFEYFSETQRNKGNFPGRFSGRQFSNSRSEMNVSTLELGDSALYLCASKDTSSYNEQFFGPGTRLTVL.